Included here is one T cell receptor beta chain sequence, with context. There are many counts of this clonotype. What this receptor recognizes is not known. Per-base quality was not reported, and no clone a single base away is much larger than it. These data come from a study of T cells after yellow fever vaccination (dated 2019 in TCRdb). General notes on the study: The SMART-Seq v4 Ultra Low Input RNA kit was used to prepare libraries from fractions with low cell numbers. To follow T-cell clones before and after primary and booster YFV17D yellow fever vaccination, bulk TCR alpha and beta repertoires were sequenced over time. The cohort comprised two healthy male donors, one aged 18 to 30 and one aged 30 to 40 years. Blood was collected at multiple timepoints before and after primary and secondary immunization, and bulk PBMC replicates and cell subsets were isolated.

Its CDR3 holds 17 amino acids, cysteine through phenylalanine. Only the CDR3 portion is preserved as DNA: 51 bases, with reading frame beginning at the first base. The germline V gene (reference sequence) supplies CDR1 DFQATT and CDR2 SNEGSKA. Cut back by 6 bases and 9 bases, the V and J ends lie 33 bases apart. TCR cDNA was synthesized by 5'RACE template switching, through which a universal primer site and unique molecular identifiers were introduced. cDNA synthesis was primed from both the TCR alpha and TCR beta constant segments. Two PCR steps were used to amplify libraries, with sample barcodes and sequencing adapters being added in the second step. Libraries were sequenced on Illumina HiSeq 2500 (2x100 bp) or NovaSeq (2x150 bp). The paper's data handling went like this. MIGEC handled demultiplexing of reads and collapsing into UMI consensus sequences, while MiXCR performed V(D)J alignment. Using edgeR on replicate PBMC samples, clonotypes were called vaccine-responding if FDR was below 0.01 and the log2 fold change was above 5 up to day 15. CD4 or CD8 identity was assigned to each bulk clonotype according to whether the clonotype was present at higher abundance in the sequenced CD4 repertoire or the sequenced CD8 repertoire. TCRdb handled the public reads itself, with Q25 trimming in fastp and clone calling in MiXCR, and kept productive beta chains. Entries that share a CDR3 protein sequence are merged under the most common genes and DNA. None of the V and J calls come from the authors' own analysis; TCRdb made them. The sample table records some 70,000 distinct CDR3 sequences; approximately 7% of these occur just once. The biggest ten clones account for about 40% of the sample.

The sample's treatment or condition label, in plain terms: live attenuated yellow fever vaccine strain. A standard Ficoll-Paque protocol was used to isolate PBMCs from peripheral blood. CD4 and CD8 T-cell fractions were isolated with Dynabeads CD4 and CD8 positive selection kits. TriZol was used to extract RNA from bulk PBMCs, CD4 and CD8 fractions, and dextramer-positive and dextramer-negative fractions. The investigation overall reported the following: A small share of clonotypes was detected in both CD4 and CD8 compartments, with the overlap likely arising from convergent recombination. Only a couple of donors were included in the study, so the extent to which the findings can be generalized is limited. Because abundant contaminating clonotypes from the bulk population could be contained in FACS-sorted repertoires, computational filtering was required. Most clones expanded after primary vaccination (about 96% of CD4 and 88% of CD8) were re-detected after the booster, suggesting that broad memory maintenance occurred. The secondary T-cell response was found to be weaker but faster than the primary response, with a peak reached on day 5 rather than on day 15.

Sequencing used CD8+ T cells sorted from PBMCs, obtained about 49 days after the first yellow fever vaccination. The chain couples TRBV20-1 to TRBJ2-7, with TRBD1 perhaps the D gene, on 6 matching bases. The sequence was collected from a man aged 18 to 30 who received the YFV17D yellow fever vaccine. The nucleotides are TGCAGTGCCACAACCCGGGACCCTGTTACACAGGGCGTTCGGCAGTACTTC. Its product reads: CSATTRDPVTQGVRQYF.